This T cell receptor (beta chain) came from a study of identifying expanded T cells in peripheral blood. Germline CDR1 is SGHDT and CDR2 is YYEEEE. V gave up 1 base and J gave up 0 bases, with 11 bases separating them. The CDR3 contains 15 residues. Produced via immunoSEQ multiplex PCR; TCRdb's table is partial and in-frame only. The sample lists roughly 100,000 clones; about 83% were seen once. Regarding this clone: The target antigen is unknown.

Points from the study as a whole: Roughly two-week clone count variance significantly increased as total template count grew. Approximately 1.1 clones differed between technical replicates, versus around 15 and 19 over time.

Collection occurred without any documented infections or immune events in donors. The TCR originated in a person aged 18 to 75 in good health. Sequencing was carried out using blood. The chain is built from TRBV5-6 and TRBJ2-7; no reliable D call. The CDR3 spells CASSLHYGSSYEQYF. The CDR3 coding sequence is TGTGCCAGCAGCTTGCATTACGGTTCCTCCTACGAGCAGTACTTC.